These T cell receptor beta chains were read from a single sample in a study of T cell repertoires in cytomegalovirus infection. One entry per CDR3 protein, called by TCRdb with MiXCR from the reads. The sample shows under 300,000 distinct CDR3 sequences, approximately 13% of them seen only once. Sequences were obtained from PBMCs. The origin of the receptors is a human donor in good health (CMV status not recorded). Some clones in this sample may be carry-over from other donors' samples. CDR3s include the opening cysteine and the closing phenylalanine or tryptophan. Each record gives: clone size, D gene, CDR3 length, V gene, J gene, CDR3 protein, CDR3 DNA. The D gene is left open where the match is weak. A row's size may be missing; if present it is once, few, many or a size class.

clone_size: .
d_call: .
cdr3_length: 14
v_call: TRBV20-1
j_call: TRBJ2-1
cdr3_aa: CSAALGGWVYEQFF
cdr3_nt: TGCAGTGCCGCCCTGGGCGGTTGGGTATATGAGCAGTTCTTC

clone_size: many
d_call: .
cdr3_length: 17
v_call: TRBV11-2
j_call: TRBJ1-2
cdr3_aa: CASSPGVGIRTNYGYTF
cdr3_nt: TGTGCCAGCAGCCCTGGTGTAGGCATAAGAACTAACTATGGCTACACCTTC

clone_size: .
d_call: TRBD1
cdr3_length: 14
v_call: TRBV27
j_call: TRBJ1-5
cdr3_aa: CASSLTGFNQPQHF
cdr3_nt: TGTGCCAGCAGTTTGACAGGGTTCAATCAGCCCCAGCATTTT

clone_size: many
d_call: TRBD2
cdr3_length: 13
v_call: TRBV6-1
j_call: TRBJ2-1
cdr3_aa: CASGAGGGNEQFF
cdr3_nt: TGTGCCAGCGGGGCGGGGGGGGGGAATGAGCAGTTCTTC

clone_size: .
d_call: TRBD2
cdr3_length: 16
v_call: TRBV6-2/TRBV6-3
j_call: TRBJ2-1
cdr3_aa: CASSFPLGGAENEQFF
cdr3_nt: TGTGCCAGCAGCTTCCCCCTCGGGGGGGCGGAGAATGAGCAGTTCTTC

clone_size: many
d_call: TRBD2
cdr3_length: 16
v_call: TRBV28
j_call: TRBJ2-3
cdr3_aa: CASSFSAGAGGDTQYF
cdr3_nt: TGTGCCAGCAGTTTTTCAGCGGGAGCGGGGGGAGATACGCAGTATTTT

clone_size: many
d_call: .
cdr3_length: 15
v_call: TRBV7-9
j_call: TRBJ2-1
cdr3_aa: CASSLVTGSGNEQFF
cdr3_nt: TGTGCCAGCAGCTTAGTAACAGGCTCCGGCAATGAGCAGTTCTTC

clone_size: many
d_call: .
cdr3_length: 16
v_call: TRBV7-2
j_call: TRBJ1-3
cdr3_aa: CASSSGGASSGNTIYF
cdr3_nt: TGTGCCAGCAGCTCAGGTGGAGCATCCTCTGGAAACACCATATATTTT

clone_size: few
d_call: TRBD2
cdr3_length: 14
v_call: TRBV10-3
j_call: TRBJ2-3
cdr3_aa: CAIGTSSRTDTQYF
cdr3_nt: TGTGCCATTGGGACTAGCAGCCGCACAGATACGCAGTATTTT

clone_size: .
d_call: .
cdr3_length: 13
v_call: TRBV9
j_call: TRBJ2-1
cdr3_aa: CASSLSLRDEQFF
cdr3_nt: TGTGCCAGCAGCTTGTCCTTGCGCGATGAGCAGTTCTTC

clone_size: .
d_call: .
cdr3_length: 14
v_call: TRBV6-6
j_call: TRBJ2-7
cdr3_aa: CASSYSVARNEQYF
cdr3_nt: TGTGCCAGCAGTTACTCGGTGGCCCGGAACGAGCAGTACTTC

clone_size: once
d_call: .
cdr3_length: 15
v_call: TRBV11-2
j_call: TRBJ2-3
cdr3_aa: CASSSTSPLTDTQYF
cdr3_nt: TGTGCCAGCAGCTCGACATCCCCTCTCACAGATACGCAGTATTTT

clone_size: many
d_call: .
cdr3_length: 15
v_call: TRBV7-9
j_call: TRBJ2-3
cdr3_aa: CASLGGHPDADTQYF
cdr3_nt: TGTGCCAGCTTGGGGGGACACCCGGACGCAGATACGCAGTATTTT

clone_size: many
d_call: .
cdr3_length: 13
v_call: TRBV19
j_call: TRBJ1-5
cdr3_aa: CASNEVLPQPQHF
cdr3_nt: TGTGCCAGTAACGAGGTCCTCCCTCAGCCCCAGCATTTT

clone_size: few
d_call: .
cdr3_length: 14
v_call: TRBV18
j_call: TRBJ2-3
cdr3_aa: CASSPRGSTDTQYF
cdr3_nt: TGTGCCAGCTCACCGAGGGGAAGCACAGATACGCAGTATTTT

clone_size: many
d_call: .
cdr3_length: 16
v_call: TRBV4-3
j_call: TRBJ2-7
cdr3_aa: CASSQEASVLLSEQYF
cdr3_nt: TGCGCCAGCAGCCAAGAGGCTAGCGTTCTTCTTTCCGAGCAGTACTTC

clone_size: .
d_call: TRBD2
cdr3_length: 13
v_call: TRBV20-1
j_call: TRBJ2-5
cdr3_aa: CSAERGEQETQYF
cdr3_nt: TGCAGTGCCGAGCGGGGGGAACAAGAGACCCAGTACTTC

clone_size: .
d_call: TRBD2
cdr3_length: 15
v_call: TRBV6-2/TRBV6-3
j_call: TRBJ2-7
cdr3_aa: CASTIGGTQKNEQYF
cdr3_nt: TGTGCCAGCACCATCGGGGGGACCCAAAAGAACGAGCAGTACTTC

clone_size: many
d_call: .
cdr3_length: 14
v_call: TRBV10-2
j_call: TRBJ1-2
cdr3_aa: CASSGSGINYGYTF
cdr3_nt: TGCGCCAGCAGTGGGTCAGGAATAAACTATGGCTACACCTTC

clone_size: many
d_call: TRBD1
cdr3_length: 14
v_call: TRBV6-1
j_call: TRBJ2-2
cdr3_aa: CASTRTGGTGELFF
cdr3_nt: TGTGCCAGCACCAGGACAGGGGGCACCGGGGAGCTGTTTTTT